The following is a TCR beta chain sequence with its context. Its target is not known. Use of 60 Vbeta and 13 Jbeta primers characterized the PCR. Sequenced by immunoSEQ multiplex PCR; TCRdb stores in-frame clones only, minus some. Its table records more than 95,000 clones. After removal of 4 bases from V and 0 bases from J, the junction contained 1 base not matched to a gene. Germline V gene sequence: CDR1 SGHNT, CDR2 YYREEE (reference sequence). This CDR3 has 14 residues. These donors counted as nominally healthy when sampled, but unrecorded immune exposures were likely. The record originates from a study of cytomegalovirus exposure and HLA in healthy donors. Overall study findings and caveats: For TCR beta chains, V- and J-gene trimming was later linked to a missense DCLRE1C variant. Later work associated approximately 17,000 TCR beta sequences with HLA alleles at 0.05 false discovery rate.

This TCR derives from a man aged 35 to 55 in good health and CMV-seronegative. The chain joins TRBV5-4 to TRBJ1-2; 9 bases are a match to TRBD1. The sequenced sample was PBMCs. The CDR3 loop is CASSRTGANYGYTF. Here the CDR3 DNA reads TGTGCCAGCAGCCGGACAGGGGCTAACTATGGCTACACCTTC.